The present T cell receptor (beta chain) was sequenced within a study of tumor-infiltrating lymphocytes in oesophageal squamous cell carcinoma. This clonotype has ten or more counts. One entry per CDR3 protein, called by TCRdb with MiXCR from the PCR reads. The sample lists roughly 11,000 distinct CDR3 sequences, around half occurring once. Sample: esophageal tumor tissue. This TCR came from a male donor with esophageal squamous cell carcinoma.

The CDR3 region is CASSEYSVLFF. The CDR3 coding sequence is TGTGCCAGCAGTGAATATAGCGTGCTGTTTTTT. V usage is TRBV25-1 and J usage is TRBJ2-2; a weak D match, TRBD2 (5 bases). The CDR3 is 11 amino acids. Trimming removed 0 bases from V and 13 bases from J, with 6 bases in between. CDR1 is MGHDK, CDR2 SYGVNS, per germline.